A single TCR beta chain is shown here with its context. There is no known antigen for this receptor. With the read ending 3 residues before the CDR3 end, the germline J gene is used to fill in that end. Using the immunoSEQ assay, multiplex PCR amplified TCR beta CDR3 regions from an average of 1200 ng of genomic DNA per sample. To correct primer bias, the assay used a complete synthetic TCR repertoire to set an amplification baseline. The amplicons were sequenced using the Illumina platform. Under the source paper's analysis protocol: Sequences were error-corrected by clustering with frequency ratios and a modified nearest-neighbor algorithm, then analyzed in the immunoSEQ Analyzer with IMGT gene definitions. At each rarefaction depth, TCR richness and evenness were averaged across 20 rarefaction repeats, and samples with fewer sequences than that depth were excluded. Wilcoxon rank sum tests with FDR correction were used to compare V, D and J gene relative abundances between the groups. In the blinded duplicates, the intraclass correlation was approximately 96% for TCR richness and averaged about 79% across fewer than 80 gene segments. Imported from immuneACCESS, the table was reduced by TCRdb to in-frame sequences with V and J called. These copies leave out some clones; in studies compared against another copy, an unresolved V gene accounts for under half, and the cause of the remainder is not known. V, J and clone size were drawn from that table, and D and trimming were deduced from the DNA. The sample table gives about 39,000 clones. Of the sample, approximately 4.8% is held by the ten largest clones.

The CDR3 measures 18 amino acids from cysteine to phenylalanine. The CDR3 was read in part: 45 bases, with the frame set at base 1. For CDR1 and CDR2, the germline V gene lists MRHNA and SNTAGT. The germline V and J ends show losses of 1 base and 0 bases respectively, and no gene match explains 10 bases of the junction. This record belongs to a study of T cells in women clearing cervical HPV infection (dated by TCRdb to 2016 to 2019). Turning to the overall study: Cases were 25 women with histologically confirmed HPV16-related CIN3 or worse, including a couple of invasive cancers. Controls were around 24 women whose single incident HPV16 infection cleared within 12 months without precancer or cancer developing. Case blood was taken at the visit when the lesion was first identified, whereas control blood was taken when infection was no longer detected. Among cases, blood sampling came a median of nearly 150 days after lesion detection, with an interquartile range of roughly 80 to 220 days. Since only a few of the women had HLA typing available, the possibility that HLA type was acting as a confounder could not be ruled out. The exploratory proof-of-principle case-control study was nested within the Guanacaste HPV Natural History Study in Costa Rica and compared TCR repertoires across cervical HPV16 outcomes. Cases and controls were matched on age within five years and on year of sample collection. A median age of almost 35 years was observed in cases versus approximately 38 in controls, and no significant differences in baseline characteristics were found. The parent cohort enrolled 10,000 or so women aged 18 or older in Guanacaste, Costa Rica, during about 1992 to 1995 and followed them for roughly seven years. As quality controls, five blinded duplicates were added to each group, bringing the total to roughly 60 samples made up of some 50 participants and some ten replicates.

Every participant had a single incident cervical HPV16 infection, and women with prevalent HPV16 infections were excluded. Cervical HPV DNA was detected by MY09/MY11 PCR and genotyped by dot-blot hybridization. Under 17 mL of heparinized blood was centrifuged, after which the buffy coat was aliquoted, frozen at -30 degrees C, and then stored at -80 degrees C. QIAGEN kits were used to extract genomic DNA from the buffy coat specimens. What the work shows at the level of the full study, not this receptor alone: Because the number of T cells in each sample was unknown, differences in richness could reflect differing T-cell content rather than repertoire biology. Random forest classifiers combining richness and V gene abundances distinguished cases from controls with an estimated AUC of about 0.8. Lower TRBV6-7 relative abundance was observed in cases than in controls (around 0.1% versus 0.15%; Bonferroni P = 0.0008). Whether associations preceded infection or resulted from infection could not be shown with the cross-sectional design, and effector/memory subsets and HPV-specific T cells were not isolated. Across sequencing depths, CIN3+ cases showed significantly higher TCR repertoire richness than controls, but evenness did not differ between the groups.

The receptor chain draws on TRBV6-4 and TRBJ2-5; 8 central nucleotides agree with TRBD2. The sequencing input was blood buffy coat. This clonotype was sampled from a woman between 18 and 70 years old with a cervical HPV16 infection that either progressed to CIN3+ or cleared (not recorded which). This receptor has the CDR3 CASSDFRGGGSDQETQYF. CDR3 DNA, as far as it was read: TGTGCCAGCAGTGACTTCCGGGGCGGGGGGTCCGACCAAGAGACC.